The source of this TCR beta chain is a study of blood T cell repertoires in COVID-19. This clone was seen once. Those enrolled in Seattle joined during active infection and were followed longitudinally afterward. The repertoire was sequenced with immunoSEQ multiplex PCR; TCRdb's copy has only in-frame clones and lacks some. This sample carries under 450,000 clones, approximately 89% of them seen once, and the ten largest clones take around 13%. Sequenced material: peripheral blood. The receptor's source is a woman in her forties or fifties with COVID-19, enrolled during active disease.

The CDR3: CASTEDRISPLHF. CDR3 nucleotide sequence: TGTGCCAGCACCGAAGACAGGATTTCACCCCTCCACTTT. The V call is TRBV7-2, the J call TRBJ1-6, with D possibly TRBD1 on 6 matching bases. This CDR3 spans 13 amino acids. Germline assignment: CDR1 SGHTA and CDR2 FQGNSA. Deletions cut 7 bases from V and 9 bases from J, with 13 bases between.